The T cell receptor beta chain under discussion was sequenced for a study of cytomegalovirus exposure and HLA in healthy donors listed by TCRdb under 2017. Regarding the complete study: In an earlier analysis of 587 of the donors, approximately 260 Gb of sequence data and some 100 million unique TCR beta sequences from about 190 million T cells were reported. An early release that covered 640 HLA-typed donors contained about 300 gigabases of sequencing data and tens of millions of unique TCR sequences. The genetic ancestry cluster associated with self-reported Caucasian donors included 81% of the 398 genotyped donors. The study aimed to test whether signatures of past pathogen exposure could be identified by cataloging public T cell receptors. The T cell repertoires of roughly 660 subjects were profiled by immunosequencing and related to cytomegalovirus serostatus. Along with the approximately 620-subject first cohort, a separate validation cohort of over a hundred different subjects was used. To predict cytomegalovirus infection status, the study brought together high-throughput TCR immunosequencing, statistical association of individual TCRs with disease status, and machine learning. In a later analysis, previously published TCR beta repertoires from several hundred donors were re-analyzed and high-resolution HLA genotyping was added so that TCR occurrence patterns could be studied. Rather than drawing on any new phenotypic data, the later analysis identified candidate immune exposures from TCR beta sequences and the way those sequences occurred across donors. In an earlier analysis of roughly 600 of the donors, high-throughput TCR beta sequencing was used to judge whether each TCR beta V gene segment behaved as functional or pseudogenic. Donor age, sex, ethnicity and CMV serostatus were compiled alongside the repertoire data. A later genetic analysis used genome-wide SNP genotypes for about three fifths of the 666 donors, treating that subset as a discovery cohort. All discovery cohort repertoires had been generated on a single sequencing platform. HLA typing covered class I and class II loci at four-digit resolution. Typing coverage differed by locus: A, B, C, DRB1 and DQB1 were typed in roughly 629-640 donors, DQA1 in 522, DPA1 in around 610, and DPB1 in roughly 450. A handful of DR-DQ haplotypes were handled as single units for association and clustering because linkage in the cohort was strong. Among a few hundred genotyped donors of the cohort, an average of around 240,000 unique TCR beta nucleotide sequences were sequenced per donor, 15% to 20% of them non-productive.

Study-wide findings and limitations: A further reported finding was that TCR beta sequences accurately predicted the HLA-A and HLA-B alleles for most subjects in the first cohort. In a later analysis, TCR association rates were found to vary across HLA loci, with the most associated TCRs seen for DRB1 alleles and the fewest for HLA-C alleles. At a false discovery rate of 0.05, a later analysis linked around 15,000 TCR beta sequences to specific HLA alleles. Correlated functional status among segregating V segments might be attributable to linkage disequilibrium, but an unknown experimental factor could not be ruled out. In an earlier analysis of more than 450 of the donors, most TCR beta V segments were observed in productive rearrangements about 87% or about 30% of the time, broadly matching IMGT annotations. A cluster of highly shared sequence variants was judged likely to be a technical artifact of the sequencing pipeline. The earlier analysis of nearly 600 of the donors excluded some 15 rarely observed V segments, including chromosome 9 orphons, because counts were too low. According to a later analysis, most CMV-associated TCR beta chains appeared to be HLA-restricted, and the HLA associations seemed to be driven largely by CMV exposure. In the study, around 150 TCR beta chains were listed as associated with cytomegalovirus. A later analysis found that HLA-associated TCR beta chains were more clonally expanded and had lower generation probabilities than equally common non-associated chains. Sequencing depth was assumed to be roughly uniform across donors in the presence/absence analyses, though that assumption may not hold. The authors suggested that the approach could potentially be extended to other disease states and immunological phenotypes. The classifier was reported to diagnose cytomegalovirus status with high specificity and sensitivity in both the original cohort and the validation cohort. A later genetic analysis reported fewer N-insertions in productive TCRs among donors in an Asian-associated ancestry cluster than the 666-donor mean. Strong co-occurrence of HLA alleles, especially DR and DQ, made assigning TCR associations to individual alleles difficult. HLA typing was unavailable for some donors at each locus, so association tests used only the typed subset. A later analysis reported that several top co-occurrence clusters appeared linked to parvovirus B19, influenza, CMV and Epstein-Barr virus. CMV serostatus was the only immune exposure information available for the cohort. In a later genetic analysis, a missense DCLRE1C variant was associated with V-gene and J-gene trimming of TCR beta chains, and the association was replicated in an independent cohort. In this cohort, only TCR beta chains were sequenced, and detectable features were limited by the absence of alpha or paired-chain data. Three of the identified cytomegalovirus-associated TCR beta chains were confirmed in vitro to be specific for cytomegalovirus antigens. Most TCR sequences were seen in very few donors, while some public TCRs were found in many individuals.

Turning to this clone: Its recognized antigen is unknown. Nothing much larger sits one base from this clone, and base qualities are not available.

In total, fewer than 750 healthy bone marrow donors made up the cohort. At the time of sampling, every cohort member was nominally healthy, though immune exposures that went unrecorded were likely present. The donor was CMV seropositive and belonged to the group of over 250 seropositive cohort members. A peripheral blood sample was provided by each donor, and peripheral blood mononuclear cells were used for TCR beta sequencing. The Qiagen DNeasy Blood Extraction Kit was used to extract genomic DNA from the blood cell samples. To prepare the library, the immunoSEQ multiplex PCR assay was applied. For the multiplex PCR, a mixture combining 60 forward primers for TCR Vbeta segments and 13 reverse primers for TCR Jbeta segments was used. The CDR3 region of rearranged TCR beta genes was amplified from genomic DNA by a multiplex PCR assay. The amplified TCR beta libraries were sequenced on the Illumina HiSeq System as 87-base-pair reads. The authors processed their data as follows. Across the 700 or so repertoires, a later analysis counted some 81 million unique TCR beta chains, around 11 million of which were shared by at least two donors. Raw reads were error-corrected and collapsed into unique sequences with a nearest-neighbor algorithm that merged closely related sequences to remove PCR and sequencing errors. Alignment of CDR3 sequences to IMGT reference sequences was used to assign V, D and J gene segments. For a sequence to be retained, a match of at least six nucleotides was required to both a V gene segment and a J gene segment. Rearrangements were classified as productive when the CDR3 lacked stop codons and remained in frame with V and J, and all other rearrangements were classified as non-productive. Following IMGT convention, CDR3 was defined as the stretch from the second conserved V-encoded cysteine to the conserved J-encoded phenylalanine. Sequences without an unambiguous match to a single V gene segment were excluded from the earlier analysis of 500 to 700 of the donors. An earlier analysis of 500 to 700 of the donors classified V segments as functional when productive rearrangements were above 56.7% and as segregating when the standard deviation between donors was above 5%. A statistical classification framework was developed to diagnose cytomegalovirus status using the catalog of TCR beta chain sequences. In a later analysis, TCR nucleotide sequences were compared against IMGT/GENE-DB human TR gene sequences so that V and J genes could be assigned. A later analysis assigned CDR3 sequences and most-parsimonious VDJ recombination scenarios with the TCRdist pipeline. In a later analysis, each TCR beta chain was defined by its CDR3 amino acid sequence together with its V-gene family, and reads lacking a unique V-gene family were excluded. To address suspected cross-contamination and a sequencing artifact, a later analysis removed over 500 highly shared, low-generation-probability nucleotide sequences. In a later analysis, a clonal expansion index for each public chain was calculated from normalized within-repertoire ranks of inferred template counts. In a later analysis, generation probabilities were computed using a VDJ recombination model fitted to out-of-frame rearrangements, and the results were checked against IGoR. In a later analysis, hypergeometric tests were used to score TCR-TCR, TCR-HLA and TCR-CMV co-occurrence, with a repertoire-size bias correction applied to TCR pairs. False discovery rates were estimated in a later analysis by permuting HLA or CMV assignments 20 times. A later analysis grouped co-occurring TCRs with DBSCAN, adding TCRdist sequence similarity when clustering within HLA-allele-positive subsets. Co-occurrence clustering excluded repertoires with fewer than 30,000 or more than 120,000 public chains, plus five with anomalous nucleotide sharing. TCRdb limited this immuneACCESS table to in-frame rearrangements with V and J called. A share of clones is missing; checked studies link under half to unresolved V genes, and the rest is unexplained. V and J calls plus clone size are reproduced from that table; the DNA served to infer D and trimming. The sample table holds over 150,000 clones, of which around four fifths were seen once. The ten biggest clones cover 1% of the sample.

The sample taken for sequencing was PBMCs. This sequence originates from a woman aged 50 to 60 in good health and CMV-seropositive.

The CDR3 protein sequence reads: CASSYYTGVHGYTF. The sequenced DNA: TGTGCCAGCAGCTATTACACAGGGGTCCATGGCTACACCTTC. Recombination linked TRBV7-9 to TRBJ1-2; the central 7 bases match TRBD1. From V the trimming removes 4 bases and from J it removes 6 bases, while the gene matches leave 8 bases of the junction unaccounted for. There are 14 amino acids in the CDR3, from cysteine to phenylalanine inclusive. Solely the CDR3 DNA is kept, with 42 bases framed from the first base. The germline V gene (reference sequence) sets CDR1 to SEHNR and CDR2 to FQNEAQ.